The rows below give T cell receptor beta chains drawn from one sample of a study of response to subunit inactivated influenza vaccine. TCRdb fed the RT-PCR reads into MiXCR, producing one record per CDR3 protein. The top ten clones hold 5.5% to 7% of a sample with 650,000 to 800,000 distinct CDR3 sequences, more than 11% of them seen once. Source: PBMCs from blood, taken 14 days before vaccination. The receptors were sampled from a man between 50 and 59 years old who received an inactivated influenza vaccine. Each CDR3 is given with its conserved first and last residue. Each record gives: clone size, V gene, D gene, CDR3 protein. A D gene is named only where the DNA matches it firmly. The size field is filled for only some rows; it gives once, few, many or a size class.

few | TRBV4-2 | - | CASSQEVTSGNTIYF
few | TRBV11-2 | - | CASSIDPGAYEQYF
- | TRBV7-6 | - | CASSLPRSEGTGELFF
- | TRBV7-9 | - | CVPGVLYGYTF
- | TRBV10-3 | - | CAISRDTNTEAFF
few | TRBV12-3/TRBV12-4 | - | CASNWGGGSTDTQYF
few | TRBV15 | TRBD1 | CATSSSPGQGSNTGELFF
many | TRBV29-1 | TRBD1 | CSVRTGLAPNTGELFF
- | TRBV20-1 | - | CCAVNYGAGWNSPLHF
- | TRBV29-1 | TRBD1 | CSAEPRTGVQNTQYF
- | TRBV5-1 | - | CASSLAFGIGANVLTF
few | TRBV20-1 | TRBD1 | CSASSPGGPQGTEAFF
- | TRBV27 | - | CASSPWTVSSTDTQYF
few | TRBV10-3 | TRBD1 | CAISDRTGGLSNQPQHF
few | TRBV30 | TRBD2 | CAWNAGGGIQYF
- | TRBV19 | - | CATPGHNTGELFF
- | TRBV7-9 | TRBD2 | CASSLGSSGKLNEQYF
few | TRBV28 | - | CASSSPSGGGADTQYF
few | TRBV18 | - | CASSRQEATGELFF
few | TRBV28 | TRBD1 | CAGPGTGGRDTQYF
few | TRBV7-2 | - | CASSLGGAKSQFF
- | TRBV12-3/TRBV12-4 | - | CASSISWGNTGELFF
- | TRBV20-1 | TRBD1 | CSARRPGGADEQYF
few | TRBV28 | - | CLTRRGSNYGYTF
many | TRBV4-1 | - | CASSQAGGKRNEQFF
few | TRBV7-2 | - | CASSSQSGNEQFF
- | TRBV20-1 | TRBD2 | CSARGGGRVAETQYF
many | TRBV28 | TRBD1 | CASSRQGAYNEQFF
- | TRBV7-3 | - | CASSLTPQDTQYF
- | TRBV12-3/TRBV12-4 | - | CASSFWRDSYNEQFF
- | TRBV7-9 | TRBD1 | CASSWDRAEQFF
once | TRBV6-1 | TRBD1 | CASSMTGSDTGELFF
once | TRBV5-5 | TRBD1 | CASSYGTGLISEQYF
few | TRBV4-1 | TRBD2 | CASSQGLAEPYEQYF
once | TRBV6-6 | - | CASLTGGQPQHF
few | TRBV7-9 | TRBD1 | CASSPRQGEGPQAFF
- | TRBV27 | - | CASSPGAGNEQFF
many | TRBV20-1 | - | CSARPLRAGSNIQYF
few | TRBV9 | - | CASSVAKKPPYNEQFF
many | TRBV12-3/TRBV12-4 | TRBD2 | CASSFGAGVTGELFF
- | TRBV7-8 | TRBD1 | CASSLRGTGKGETQYF
- | TRBV4-3 | - | CASSQDRWATETQYF
few | TRBV6-2/TRBV6-3 | - | CASRPNRAFQAFF
few | TRBV6-2/TRBV6-3 | - | CASSPPTGLPTYNEQFF
many | TRBV14 | - | CASSRAGVVNTEAFF
- | TRBV14 | - | CASSQDPAGNTIYF
few | TRBV29-1 | TRBD2 | CSVVITGLAGRQYF
many | TRBV4-2 | - | CASSQERGSGFSGNTIYF
few | TRBV7-9 | TRBD1 | CASSSLKGQGVSYEQYF
few | TRBV12-3/TRBV12-4 | - | CASSSGTLHYEQYF
- | TRBV3-1 | - | CASSKEGLSSGNTIYF
few | TRBV6-1 | - | CASSPAPSGKNTEAFF
- | TRBV12-3/TRBV12-4 | - | CASSLDGGLGGGYTF